A selection of T cell receptor beta chains follows, all from one sample in a study of OX40 agonist ivuxolimab in advanced cancers. Sequencing used immunoSEQ multiplex PCR; TCRdb keeps in-frame clones, though not all of them. The sample holds about 50,000 clones, around 84% seen once. The sample here was CD4+ or CD8+ T cells sorted from blood, taken in a trial of the OX40 agonist ivuxolimab. These receptors originate from an adult with an advanced solid tumor such as melanoma, head and neck, liver or kidney cancer. Both conserved end residues are part of each CDR3. A D gene is named only where the DNA matches it firmly. Clone size is given for some rows only: seen once, a few or many times, or a class if the clone is expanded.

j_call v_call d_call clone_size cdr3_nt cdr3_aa
TRBJ1-6 TRBV7-9 TRBD1 . TGTGCCAGCAGCTTAGTTCAGGGGGATCCCCTCCACTTT CASSLVQGDPLHF
TRBJ1-5 TRBV4-1 . . TGCGCCAGCAGCCCCTCTTTAGTTAGCAATCAGCCCCAGCATTTT CASSPSLVSNQPQHF
TRBJ2-1 TRBV5-4 TRBD2 once TGTGCCAGCAGCCTAGGCGGGAGGCCCACTAATGAGCAGTTCTTC CASSLGGRPTNEQFF
TRBJ2-7 TRBV18 . . TGTGCCAGCTCACCACCGAACTCCTTAAGGAGCTCCTACGAGCAGTACTTC CASSPPNSLRSSYEQYF
TRBJ1-4 TRBV7-2 . . TGTGCCAGCACCCCGGGGGGCTCGAAGGAAAAACTGTTTTTT CASTPGGSKEKLFF
TRBJ2-7 TRBV18 . once TGTGCCAGCTCACTCAGCCCCCGGAGCTCCTACGAGCAGTACTTC CASSLSPRSSYEQYF
TRBJ1-2 TRBV7-9 . . TGTGCCAGCAGCTTAGTTGGCCGATACTATGGCTACACCTTC CASSLVGRYYGYTF
TRBJ1-4 TRBV5-1 TRBD1 . TGCGCCAGCAGCGCCGGGACAGAATATGAAAAACTGTTTTTT CASSAGTEYEKLFF
TRBJ1-1 TRBV5-1 . . TGCGCCAGCAGCTTGACCGGGGCGAACACTGAAGCTTTCTTT CASSLTGANTEAFF
TRBJ2-3 TRBV5-1 TRBD1 . TGCGCCAGCAGCTTGGGGACAGGGAGAAGCACAGATACGCAGTATTTT CASSLGTGRSTDTQYF
TRBJ2-7 TRBV6-5 TRBD1 . TGTGCCAGCAGTTATGCGTCCACAGGGGGCTACGAGCAGTACTTC CASSYASTGGYEQYF
TRBJ2-7 TRBV6-1 . . TGTGCCAGCAGACCGACGGGTTACGAGCAGTACTTC CASRPTGYEQYF
TRBJ1-3 TRBV5-4 . . TGTGCCAGCAGCTTTGGTATAATGGGGGGCTCTGGAAACACCATATATTTT CASSFGIMGGSGNTIYF
TRBJ1-6 TRBV19 . . TGTGCCAGTAGTATAGTAGGAGGGAATTCACCCCTCCACTTT CASSIVGGNSPLHF
TRBJ1-6 TRBV28 . . TGTGCCAGCAGTTTCGCTGATTCACCCCTCCACTTT CASSFADSPLHF
TRBJ2-7 TRBV19 TRBD2 . TGTGCCAGTAGCGAAAAGTGGACGGGACTAGCCTACGAGCAGTACTTC CASSEKWTGLAYEQYF
TRBJ1-1 TRBV19 . . TGTGCCAGTAGTGAATCGATCGACACTGAAGCTTTCTTT CASSESIDTEAFF
TRBJ2-4 TRBV5-1 . once TGCGCCAGCAGCTGGGGGAACGGAAACATTCAGTACTTC CASSWGNGNIQYF
TRBJ2-5 TRBV7-6 . . TGTGCCAGCAGCTTAGGGGGGGGGCGGATGGAGACCCAGTACTTC CASSLGGGRMETQYF
TRBJ2-7 TRBV6-6 TRBD1 . TGTGCCAGCAGCCTGACAGGGTACGAGCAGTACTTC CASSLTGYEQYF
TRBJ2-3 TRBV7-6 TRBD2 . TGTGCCAGCAGCTTAGGCCTAGCGGGAGGTGGCACAGATACGCAGTATTTT CASSLGLAGGGTDTQYF
TRBJ2-7 TRBV4-2 . . TGTGCCAGCAGCCAAGATTTGACTAGACCCTACGGGCAGTACTTC CASSQDLTRPYGQYF
TRBJ2-5 TRBV18 TRBD1 . TGTGCCAGCTCACCAATACAGGGGGCGAGCGAGACCCAGTACTTC CASSPIQGASETQYF
TRBJ2-1 TRBV7-9 . . TGTGCCAGCAGCTACAGGGTCGGCTACAATGAGCAGTTCTTC CASSYRVGYNEQFF
TRBJ1-2 TRBV6-5 . . TGTGCCAGCGGGGATTTAGGCTACACCTTC CASGDLGYTF
TRBJ2-1 TRBV30 . . TGTGCCTGGGTACATCAGGGACTCTACAATGAGCAGTTCTTC CAWVHQGLYNEQFF
TRBJ2-5 TRBV7-2 TRBD2 . TGTGCCAGCGGGACTAGGGGCCAAGAGACCCAGTACTTC CASGTRGQETQYF
TRBJ1-5 TRBV2 TRBD1 . TGTGCCAGCAGTGACAGGGGGTTGGATCAGCCCCAGCATTTT CASSDRGLDQPQHF
TRBJ2-5 TRBV5-1 TRBD1 . TGCGCCAGCAGCTTCACAGGGGACGAGACCCAGTACTTC CASSFTGDETQYF
TRBJ1-6 TRBV11-2 . . TGTGCCAGCAGCTCGGTCGGAGGCAATTCACCCCTCCACTTT CASSSVGGNSPLHF
TRBJ2-1 TRBV7-2 . once TGTGCCAGCAGCCCTCCTGCGACCAATGAGCAGTTCTTC CASSPPATNEQFF
TRBJ2-3 TRBV5-1 . . TGCGCCAGCAGCTTAGAAGATACGCAGTATTTT CASSLEDTQYF